The 16 T cell receptor beta chains given below trace back to one sample, sequenced in a study of control samples from healthy donors and cancer patients. Assay: immunoSEQ multiplex PCR; the TCRdb copy retains only in-frame clones and omits some. The profile covers 150,000 or so clones, with about 90% appearing a single time and about 12% taken by the ten largest. The material sequenced was blood. These receptors were taken from a man aged 30 to 39 in good health.

The chain employs TRBV18 and TRBJ2-7, with D possibly called TRBD1 or TRBD2 (6 bases each). Looked up from germline, CDR1 is KGHSH and CDR2 is LQKENI. Trimming left V 3 bases short and J 6 bases short, with 15 bases between. The CDR3 loop spans 14 amino acids. The DNA of the CDR3 is TGTGCCAGCTCACCTACCCGGGGGCCGGGCGAGCAGTACTTC. Protein sequence: CASSPTRGPGEQYF.

The chain is built from TRBV21-1 and TRBJ2-7; the table's D gene call, TRBD2, was not cross checked with the DNA. TRBV21-1 is given as a pseudogene. CDR3 length: 17 residues. The CDR3 nucleotides read TGTGCCAGCAGCAAAGTCGGGGGGGAGGAAAACTCCTACGAGCAGTACTTC. Protein product: CASSKVGGEENSYEQYF.

This rearrangement joins TRBV5-4 to TRBJ2-3, with 8 bases matching TRBD2. Per germline, CDR1 SGHNT and CDR2 YYREEE (reference sequence). V lost 4 bases and J lost 1; bases outside the gene matches: 5. This CDR3 is built from 15 residues. The CDR3 sequence is CASSLPTSGTDTQYF. CDR3 DNA sequence: TGTGCCAGCAGCCTCCCGACTAGCGGCACAGATACGCAGTATTTT.

This clone has just a few counts. V is TRBV12-3 or TRBV12-4 and J is TRBJ1-3; D gene ambiguous. The ends were cut back, 7 bases at V and 4 bases at J, with 8 bases in the middle. CDR3 length: 12 residues. CDR3 bases: TGTGCCAGCAATCTGGAAGGAAACACCATATATTTT. This encodes CASNLEGNTIYF.

This chain joins TRBV6-5 and TRBJ1-4; maybe TRBD1 (5 bases). In germline, CDR1 is MNHEY, CDR2 SVGAGI. The CDR3 consists of 14 residues. The germline V and J ends were trimmed by 2 bases and 7 bases, with 11 bases remaining between them. CDR3 DNA: TGTGCCAGCAGTTACGGGGGTAATGGTGAAAAACTGTTTTTT. Translating it yields CASSYGGNGEKLFF.

The rearrangement joins TRBV9 to TRBJ1-6; 8 bases match TRBD1. Per germline, CDR1 SGDLS and CDR2 YYNGEE. This CDR3 region has 15 residues. V trimming: 0 bases; J trimming: 10 bases; junction bases outside the gene matches: 6. CDR3 protein: CASSVAGQGGSPLHF. CDR3 in DNA: TGTGCCAGCAGCGTAGCTGGACAGGGAGGGTCACCCCTCCACTTT.

The V and J genes are TRBV19 and TRBJ1-1; maybe TRBD1 (5 bases). This CDR3 is 15 amino acids long. Germline CDR1 and CDR2: LNHDA and SQIVND (reference sequence). Trimming removed 6 bases at V and 5 bases at J, with 19 bases between. The CDR3, as DNA: TGTGCCAGTAGGGAATGGGCAGGGCGGGTAACTGAAGCTTTCTTT. Translated, it gives CASREWAGRVTEAFF.

This sequence joins TRBV3-1 (or the pseudogene TRBV3-2) and TRBJ1-2; D call uncertain. Per germline, CDR1 LGHDT and CDR2 YNNKEL (reference sequence). V lost 1 base and J lost 0, with 12 bases in between. There are 16 residues in the CDR3. This CDR3 is CASSQGVSGANYGYTF. The CDR3 nucleotides read TGTGCCAGCAGCCAAGGGGTAAGCGGGGCTAACTATGGCTACACCTTC.

The chain links TRBV12-3 or TRBV12-4 to TRBJ1-1; D gene unclear. V was pared by 2 bases and J by 4 bases, with 8 bases between. CDR3 length: 13 amino acids. In nucleotides, the CDR3 is TGTGCCAGCAGTTTACAACATCCCACTGAAGCTTTCTTT. Encoded protein: CASSLQHPTEAFF.

This sequence joins TRBV28 and TRBJ2-1; 11 bases are shared with TRBD2. Germline values: CDR1 MDHEN, CDR2 SYDVKM. This CDR3 contains 17 residues. The ends lost 2 bases at V and 1 base at J; junction bases unmatched: 4. CDR3 DNA sequence: TGTGCCAGCAGTTTAAGCGGGACTAGCGGTTCCTACAATGAGCAGTTCTTC. Translating gives CASSLSGTSGSYNEQFF.

The J gene is TRBJ1-1, the V gene TRBV6-2 or TRBV6-3, with unresolved D. V was pared by 4 bases and J by 6 bases, with 15 bases between. The CDR3 covers 14 residues. Germline V lookup: CDR1 MNHEY, CDR2 SVGEGT. The CDR3 sequence is CASSFVHHKPEAFF. DNA of the CDR3: TGTGCCAGCAGTTTCGTACACCATAAGCCTGAAGCTTTCTTT.

The rearrangement uses TRBV5-5 and TRBJ2-7, with D perhaps TRBD1 (5 bases). V lost 4 bases and J 3 bases, leaving 8 bases between the germline ends. Germline CDR1 reads SGHKS; CDR2 reads YYEKEE (reference sequence). The CDR3 contains 12 residues. Written as DNA, the CDR3 is TGTGCCAGCAGCCATGACAGCTACGAGCAGTACTTC. Translated: CASSHDSYEQYF. The full variable domain, its missing parts supplied by reference TRBV5-5 and TRBJ2-7, is DAGVTQSPTHLIKTRGQQVTLRCSPISGHKSVSWYQQVLGQGPQFIFQYYEKEERGRGNFPDRFSARQFPNYSSELNVNALLLGDSALYLCASSHDSYEQYFGPGTRLTVT.

The V gene is TRBV5-4, the J gene TRBJ1-1; 8 bases match TRBD1. Germline loops: CDR1 SGHNT, CDR2 YYREEE (reference sequence). The J segment lost 4 bases and the V segment lost 4 bases, leaving 6 bases of the junction unmatched. The CDR3 extends over 14 amino acids. The CDR3 DNA reads as TGTGCCAGCAGCCAGGGGGCGTTGGGCACTGAAGCTTTCTTT. This sequence encodes CASSQGALGTEAFF.

V gene TRBV7-9 combines with J gene TRBJ1-2; no clear D. Per germline, CDR1 SEHNR and CDR2 FQNEAQ (reference sequence). V was cut by 1 base and J by 8 bases, with 14 bases left in between. The CDR3 spans 14 residues. Written as DNA, the CDR3 is TGTGCCAGCAGCTTAGGGACCCGGTTACTCGGCTACACCTTC. It is translated as CASSLGTRLLGYTF.

The rearrangement uses TRBV29-1 and TRBJ1-2, with D possibly matching TRBD1 (6 bases). V was clipped by 4 bases and J by 4 bases, with 13 bases between them. CDR1 SQVTM and CDR2 ANQGSEA come from the germline V gene. The CDR3 is 13 amino acids. This CDR3 reads CSVAPRGLYGYTF. In nucleotides, the CDR3 is TGCAGCGTTGCCCCCAGGGGTCTCTATGGCTACACCTTC.

This rearrangement joins TRBV28 to TRBJ1-5, with 8 bases identical to TRBD1. V dropped 6 bases and J dropped 5; count of bases not matched to a gene: 6. The CDR3 extends over 14 amino acids. Looked up from germline, CDR1 is MDHEN and CDR2 is SYDVKM. This CDR3 is CASSLQGDYQPQHF. DNA of the CDR3: TGTGCCAGCAGCTTACAGGGGGACTATCAGCCCCAGCATTTT.